The following is a T cell receptor beta chain sequence with its context. Assay: immunoSEQ multiplex PCR; the TCRdb copy retains only in-frame clones and omits some. Of roughly 20,000 clones in the sample, around 86% were seen once. The sample originates from a study of PD-1 blockade in classical Hodgkin lymphoma. Patients all relapsed after autologous stem cell transplantation, and there was variation in brentuximab vedotin exposure. The CDR3 covers 15 residues. In germline, CDR1 is SGHRS, CDR2 YFSETQ. V was pared by 2 bases and J by 0 bases, with 10 bases between. This TCR derives from a human donor with classical Hodgkin lymphoma. The input for sequencing was peripheral blood mononuclear cells (PBMCs), taken before the second cycle of nivolumab. The rearrangement joins TRBV5-1 to TRBJ2-3; the D gene could be TRBD1 or TRBD2 (5 bases each). CDR3 loop: CASSFWGSSTDTQYF. For the CDR3, the DNA is TGCGCCAGCAGCTTTTGGGGGAGTAGCACAGATACGCAGTATTTT.